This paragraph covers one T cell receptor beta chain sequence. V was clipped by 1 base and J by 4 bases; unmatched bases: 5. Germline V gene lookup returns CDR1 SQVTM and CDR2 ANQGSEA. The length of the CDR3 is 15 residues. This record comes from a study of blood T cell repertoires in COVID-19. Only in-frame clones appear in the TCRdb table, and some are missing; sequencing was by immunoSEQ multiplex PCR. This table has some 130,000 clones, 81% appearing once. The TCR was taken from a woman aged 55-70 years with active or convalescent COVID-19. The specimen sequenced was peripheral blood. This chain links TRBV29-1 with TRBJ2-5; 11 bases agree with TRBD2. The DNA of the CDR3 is TGCAGCGTTGAAGTAGCGGGGGGGCCGGGAGAGACCCAGTACTTC. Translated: CSVEVAGGPGETQYF.